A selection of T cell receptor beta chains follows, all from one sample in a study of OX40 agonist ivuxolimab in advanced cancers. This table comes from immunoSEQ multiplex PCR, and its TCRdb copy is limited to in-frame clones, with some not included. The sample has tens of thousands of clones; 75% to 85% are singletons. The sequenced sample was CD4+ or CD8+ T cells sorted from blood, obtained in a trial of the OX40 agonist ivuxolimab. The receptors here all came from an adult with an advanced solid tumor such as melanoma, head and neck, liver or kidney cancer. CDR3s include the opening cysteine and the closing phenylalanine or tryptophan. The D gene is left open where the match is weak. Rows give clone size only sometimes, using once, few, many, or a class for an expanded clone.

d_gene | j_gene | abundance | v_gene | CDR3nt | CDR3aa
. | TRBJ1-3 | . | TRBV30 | TGTGCCTGGAGATCCCCCGGAAACACCATATATTTT | CAWRSPGNTIYF
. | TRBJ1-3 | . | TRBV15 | TGTGCCACCAGTAACCGGGGCGACTCTGGAAACACCATATATTTT | CATSNRGDSGNTIYF
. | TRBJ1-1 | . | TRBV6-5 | TGTGCCAGCAGCCGTCTCACAGAATCCCAGGGTGAAGCTTTCTTT | CASSRLTESQGEAFF
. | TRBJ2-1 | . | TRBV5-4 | TGTGCCAGCAGCTTGCTAAGGGGCTCCTACAATGAGCAGTTCTTC | CASSLLRGSYNEQFF
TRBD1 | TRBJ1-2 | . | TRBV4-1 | TGCGCCAGCAGCCAAGCGGGACAGGGATCTGTAGGCTACACCTTC | CASSQAGQGSVGYTF
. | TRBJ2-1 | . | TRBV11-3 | TGTGCCAGCAGCCCGTACGGGACTCCCGAAAATGAGCAGTTCTTC | CASSPYGTPENEQFF
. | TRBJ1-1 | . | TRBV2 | TGTGCCAGCAGTGAAGGCGGAAGAAACACTGAAGCTTTCTTT | CASSEGGRNTEAFF
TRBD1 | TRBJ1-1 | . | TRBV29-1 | TGCAGCGTGCGACAGGGGCAAAGCACTGAAGCTTTCTTT | CSVRQGQSTEAFF
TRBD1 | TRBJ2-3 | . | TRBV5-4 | TGTGCCAGCAGCTCGGGACAGGTACTATCAGATACGCAGTATTTT | CASSSGQVLSDTQYF
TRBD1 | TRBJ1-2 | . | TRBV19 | TGTGCCAGTAGGACAGGGACCTATGGCTACACCTTC | CASRTGTYGYTF
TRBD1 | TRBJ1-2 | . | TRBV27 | TGTGCCAGCAGTTTTTCCGGACAGGGGTACGGCTACACCTTC | CASSFSGQGYGYTF
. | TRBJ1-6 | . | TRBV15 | TGTGCCACCAGCCCTGGGGGATACAGACAGAATTCACCCCTCCACTTT | CATSPGGYRQNSPLHF
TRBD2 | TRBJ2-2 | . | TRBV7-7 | TGTGCTAGCAGCTCAGCGGGGGGGCCCGGGGAGCTGTTTTTT | CASSSAGGPGELFF
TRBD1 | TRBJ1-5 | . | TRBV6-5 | TGTGCCAGCAGTTCCGCCGACAGGGGTAGCAATCAGCCCCAGCATTTT | CASSSADRGSNQPQHF
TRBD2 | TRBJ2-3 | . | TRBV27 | TGTGCCAGCATGTCCGGGGGGGCGACAGATACGCAGTATTTT | CASMSGGATDTQYF
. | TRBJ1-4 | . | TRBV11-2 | TGTGCCATCGGGGCAGATGAAAAACTGTTTTTT | CAIGADEKLFF
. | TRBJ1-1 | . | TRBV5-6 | TGTGCCAGCAGCCGTATTTACACGGATATGAACACTGAAGCTTTCTTT | CASSRIYTDMNTEAFF
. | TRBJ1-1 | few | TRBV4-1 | TGCGCCAGCAGCCAAGATCACAACAGACAGAACACTGAAGCTTTCTTT | CASSQDHNRQNTEAFF
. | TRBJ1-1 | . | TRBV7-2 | TGTGCCAGCAGTTACCACCGTCCCTCGAAGCCTAAAGAAGCTTTCTTT | CASSYHRPSKPKEAFF
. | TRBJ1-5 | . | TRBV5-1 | TGCGCCAGCAGCTTTTTGGGGGAAGCCAATCAGCCCCAGCATTTT | CASSFLGEANQPQHF
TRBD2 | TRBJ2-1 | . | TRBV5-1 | TGCGCCAGTACCCTAGCGGCCGACTACAATGAGCAGTTCTTC | CASTLAADYNEQFF
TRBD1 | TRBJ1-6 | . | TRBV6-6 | TGTGCCAGCAGTGGGGACAGGGGTCGTTCACCCCTCCACTTT | CASSGDRGRSPLHF
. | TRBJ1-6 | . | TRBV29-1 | TGCAGCGCACGGGAGGATTATAATTCACCCCTCCACTTT | CSAREDYNSPLHF
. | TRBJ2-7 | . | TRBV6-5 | TGTGCCAGCAGTTACCCTCGGATTTCCTCGAAGCAGTACTTC | CASSYPRISSKQYF
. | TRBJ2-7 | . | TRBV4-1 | TGCGCCAGCAGCCAAGCGTCAGACAGGTACCTACGCGAGCAGTACTTC | CASSQASDRYLREQYF
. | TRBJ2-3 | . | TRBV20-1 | TGCAGTGCTCTTACAGATACGCAGTATTTT | CSALTDTQYF
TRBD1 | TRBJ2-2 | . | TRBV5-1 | TGCGCCAGCAGCGCGACCCAGACAGGGTCGGGCACCGGGGAGCTGTTTTTT | CASSATQTGSGTGELFF
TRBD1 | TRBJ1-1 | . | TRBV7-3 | TGTGCCAGCAGCCCGAGGACAGGGGCTGAAGCTTTCTTT | CASSPRTGAEAFF
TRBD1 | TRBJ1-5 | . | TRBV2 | TGTGCCACCCAACAGGGGAGGGAGCAGCCCCAGCATTTT | CATQQGREQPQHF
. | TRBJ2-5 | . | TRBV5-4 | TGTGCCAGCAGCTTGGGGCTGGGAGGGGGAGTTACAGAGACCCAGTACTTC | CASSLGLGGGVTETQYF
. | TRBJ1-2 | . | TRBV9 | TGTGCCAGCAGCGTAGACGGGGGTGGATATGGCTACACCTTC | CASSVDGGGYGYTF
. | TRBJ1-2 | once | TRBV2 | TGTGCCAGCAGTGAAGCGCTCAGGGAGGATGGCTACACCTTC | CASSEALREDGYTF
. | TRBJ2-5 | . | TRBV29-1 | TGCAGCGTCACGGAAGTTGTAAGGGAGACCCAGTACTTC | CSVTEVVRETQYF
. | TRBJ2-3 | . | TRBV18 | TGTGCCAGCTCACCCGAAGGTTATCCAGATACGCAGTATTTT | CASSPEGYPDTQYF
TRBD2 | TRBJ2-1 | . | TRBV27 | TGTGCCAGCAGTCCTCTCGTAGCGGGGAAATCCTACAATGAGCAGTTCTTC | CASSPLVAGKSYNEQFF
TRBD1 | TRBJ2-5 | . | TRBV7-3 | TGTGCCAGCAGCCGCGACAGGGACAAGACCCAGTACTTC | CASSRDRDKTQYF